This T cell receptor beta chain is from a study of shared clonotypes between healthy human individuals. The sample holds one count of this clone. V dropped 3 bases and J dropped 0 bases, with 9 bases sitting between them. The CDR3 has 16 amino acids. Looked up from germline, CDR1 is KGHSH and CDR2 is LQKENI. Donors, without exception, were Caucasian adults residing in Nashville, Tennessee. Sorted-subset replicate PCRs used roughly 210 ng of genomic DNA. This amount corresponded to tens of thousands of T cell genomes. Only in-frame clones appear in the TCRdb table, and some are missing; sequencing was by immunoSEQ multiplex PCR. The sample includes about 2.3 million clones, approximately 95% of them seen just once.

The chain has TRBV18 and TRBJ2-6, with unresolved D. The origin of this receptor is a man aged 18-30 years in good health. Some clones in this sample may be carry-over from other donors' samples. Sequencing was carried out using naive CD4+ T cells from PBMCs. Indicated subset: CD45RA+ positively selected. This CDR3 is CASSPLVSSGANVLTF. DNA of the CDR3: TGTGCCAGCTCACCTCTCGTGAGCTCTGGGGCCAACGTCCTGACTTTC.